This is a list of T cell receptor beta chains from one sample in a study of regulatory T cells in long-lasting Graves disease. One entry per CDR3 protein results from TCRdb running MiXCR on the multiplex PCR reads. The data show more than 300,000 distinct CDR3 sequences, about 20% seen once. Source: peripheral blood mononuclear cells (PBMCs), taken when the disease was refractory, from a patient treated with antithyroid drugs. The receptors come from a female donor with Graves disease. Both conserved end residues are part of each CDR3. The D gene is left open where the match is weak. A clone size is listed for some rows: how often the clone was seen (once, few, many), or a class if it is expanded.

D | J | size | V | DNA | CDR3
TRBD2 | TRBJ2-1 | few | TRBV6-5 | TGTGCCAGCAGTTACTCAGGGCTAGCGGGCTCCTACAATGAGCAGTTCTTC | CASSYSGLAGSYNEQFF
NA | TRBJ2-5 | many | TRBV11-3 | TGTGCCAGCAGCTTAGCTGGGGCCCTTGGGGAGCAAGAGACCCAGTACTTC | CASSLAGALGEQETQYF
NA | TRBJ2-7 | NA | TRBV28 | TGTGCCAGCAGTGGACCTAGCGTTTCGTCCTACGAGCAGTACTTC | CASSGPSVSSYEQYF
TRBD2 | TRBJ2-7 | NA | TRBV19 | TGTGCCAGTAGTCCCACCAGCGGGGCCCCAGGGCAGTACTTC | CASSPTSGAPGQYF
NA | TRBJ1-1 | many | TRBV7-6 | TGTGCCAGCAGCTTAGGGTCCGGCCAGATGAACACTGAAGCTTTCTTT | CASSLGSGQMNTEAFF
NA | TRBJ2-1 | few | TRBV11-1 | TGTGCCAGCAGCTTAGGCGGGATCAGAGGTGAGCAGTTCTTC | CASSLGGIRGEQFF
NA | TRBJ1-2 | many | TRBV9 | TGTGCCAGCAGCGGTGGCGGTGGAGGTGGCTACACCTTC | CASSGGGGGGYTF
TRBD1 | TRBJ1-1 | many | TRBV29-1 | TGCAGCGATACCGGGACAGGGGGCTTAGGGGCTGAAGCTTTCTTT | CSDTGTGGLGAEAFF
NA | TRBJ1-2 | NA | TRBV29-1 | TGCAGCGTTGACTTGTCGCGCGAGGCATTCGACTATGGCTACACCTTC | CSVDLSREAFDYGYTF
TRBD1 | TRBJ2-7 | few | TRBV6-1 | TGTGCCAGCACTCCCCTGCCGGCAGGGGGCCCCGAGCAGTACTTC | CASTPLPAGGPEQYF
TRBD2 | TRBJ2-2 | NA | TRBV24-1 | TGTGCCACCAGTGAACTTAGCGGGAGGAGGGTAGAGAACACCGGGGAGCTGTTTTTT | CATSELSGRRVENTGELFF
NA | TRBJ2-7 | few | TRBV3-1 | TGTGCCAGCAGATCCCCGGGACACAGCTCCTACGAGCAGTACTTC | CASRSPGHSSYEQYF
TRBD1 | TRBJ2-5 | many | TRBV4-1 | TGCGCCAGCAGCCAAGTGGACAGGGATGAGACCCAGTACTTC | CASSQVDRDETQYF
TRBD1 | TRBJ1-1 | many | TRBV19 | TGTGCCAGCAACATACAGGGGGGGAACACTGAAGCTTTCTTT | CASNIQGGNTEAFF
NA | TRBJ1-5 | NA | TRBV10-3 | TGTGCCATCAGCGCGGATCTGAATCAGCCCCAGCATTTT | CAISADLNQPQHF
TRBD2 | TRBJ2-7 | many | TRBV2 | TGTGCCAGCACCGAGACTAGCGCAACCTACGAGCAGTACTTC | CASTETSATYEQYF
NA | TRBJ1-6 | NA | TRBV29-1 | TGCAGCGTTGACACCGGAGAAGGGGATTCACCCCTCCACTTT | CSVDTGEGDSPLHF
NA | TRBJ1-1 | many | TRBV11-2 | TGTGCCAGCAGCTTCGGACCAAACACTGAAGCTTTCTTT | CASSFGPNTEAFF
NA | TRBJ1-4 | many | TRBV25-1 | TGTGCCAGCACCCGCTCCACCGGATCAGCTAATGAAAAACTGTTTTTT | CASTRSTGSANEKLFF
NA | TRBJ1-5 | NA | TRBV30 | TGTGCCTGGAGTAGACAGGAGAATCAGCCCCAGCATTTT | CAWSRQENQPQHF
NA | TRBJ2-2 | NA | TRBV28 | TGTGCCAGCAGTTTTGGGACACACGCGAACACCGGGGAGCTGTTTTTT | CASSFGTHANTGELFF
NA | TRBJ1-4 | many | TRBV12-3/TRBV12-4 | TGTGCCAGCAGTTTATACAGGGCAACTAATGAAAAACTGTTTTTT | CASSLYRATNEKLFF
TRBD1 | TRBJ2-1 | few | TRBV2 | TGTGTCACCGGGACAGCCTACAATGAGCAGTTCTTC | CVTGTAYNEQFF
NA | TRBJ2-2 | NA | TRBV2 | TGTGCCAGCGGAGCGGACAGAGCGAACACCGGGGAGCTGTTTTTT | CASGADRANTGELFF
NA | TRBJ2-7 | many | TRBV28 | TGTGCCAGCACCTCATGGGGGGGGGCCCTCAACTACGAGCAGTACTTC | CASTSWGGALNYEQYF
NA | TRBJ1-6 | many | TRBV6-1 | TGTGCCAGCAGAAAGACGGAAAATTCACCCCTCCACTTT | CASRKTENSPLHF
TRBD1 | TRBJ1-1 | few | TRBV5-1 | TGCGCCAGCAGCTGGGGACAGATGAACACTGAAGCTTTCTTT | CASSWGQMNTEAFF
NA | TRBJ2-7 | NA | TRBV5-8 | TGTGCCAGCAGCTTGGTCGGGAGTCATCCCTACGAGCAGTACTTC | CASSLVGSHPYEQYF
NA | TRBJ1-2 | NA | TRBV10-2 | TGCGCCAGCAGTGAGTTTTCAGGGTATGGCTACACCTTC | CASSEFSGYGYTF
TRBD2 | TRBJ2-5 | few | TRBV7-9 | TGTGCCAGCAGCACCCAACTAGCGGGGGCGGTGGAGACCCAGTACTTC | CASSTQLAGAVETQYF
TRBD1 | TRBJ1-5 | few | TRBV5-1 | TGCGCCAGCAGCGCACAGGGGGATAGCAATCAGCCCCAGCATTTT | CASSAQGDSNQPQHF
TRBD1 | TRBJ1-1 | many | TRBV2 | TGTGCCAGCAGGGGACAGGGGGCGGAATACGTTCCTTTCTTT | CASRGQGAEYVPFF
TRBD1 | TRBJ1-5 | few | TRBV10-3 | TGTGCCATCAGTGCGGTGGGACAGGCGAATCAGCCCCAGCATTTT | CAISAVGQANQPQHF
NA | TRBJ1-6 | NA | TRBV11-2 | TGTGCCAGCAAACCATTAGTTCAGGAGCTTAATTCACCCCTCCACTTT | CASKPLVQELNSPLHF
NA | TRBJ2-2 | many | TRBV7-2 | TGTGCCAGCAGCTTTACGGGTCCACCAGGGGCCGGGGAGCTGTTTTTT | CASSFTGPPGAGELFF
TRBD2 | TRBJ2-2 | NA | TRBV7-9 | TGTGCCAGCAGTCTCCCCCTAGCGGCGGGCGGGGAGCTGTTTTTT | CASSLPLAAGGELFF
NA | TRBJ2-6 | few | TRBV3-1 | TGTGCCAGCAGCCAAGATATCGTCGGGGCCAACGTCCTGACTTTC | CASSQDIVGANVLTF
NA | TRBJ1-1 | many | TRBV11-3 | TGTGCCAGCAGCCCACGTCGGGGGAGGAACACTGAAGCTTTCTTT | CASSPRRGRNTEAFF
TRBD1 | TRBJ2-2 | many | TRBV6-1 | TGTGCCAGCACTGGGACAGGGATTACCGGGGAGCTGTTTTTT | CASTGTGITGELFF
NA | TRBJ2-2 | few | TRBV29-1 | TGCAGCGTTCAGGCCTACACGACCGGGGAGCTGTTTTTT | CSVQAYTTGELFF
NA | TRBJ2-7 | NA | TRBV30 | TGTGCCGGGGCACAACGGAGGGGGCCCTACGAGCAGTACTTC | CAGAQRRGPYEQYF
NA | TRBJ2-7 | many | TRBV28 | TGTGCCAGCAGTCTACAGGATAAGGAGTACTTC | CASSLQDKEYF
NA | TRBJ2-7 | many | TRBV6-2/TRBV6-3 | TGTGCCAGCAGTCGCTCTAATCGTCCGGGACCCCCCTACGAGCAGTACTTC | CASSRSNRPGPPYEQYF
TRBD1 | TRBJ2-2 | NA | TRBV13 | TGTGCCAGCAGCTGGTCGAGGACAGGAGATAACACCGGGGAGCTGTTTTTT | CASSWSRTGDNTGELFF
NA | TRBJ2-4 | NA | TRBV2 | TGTGCCAGCAGTGAAGACGGGCGGGACATTCAGTACTTC | CASSEDGRDIQYF
NA | TRBJ2-7 | many | TRBV28 | TGTGCCAGCAGTTTAAAGCAGGGGGGAGTTTGGGAGCAGTACTTC | CASSLKQGGVWEQYF
NA | TRBJ2-7 | many | TRBV11-2 | TGTGCCAGCAGCCCCGGGCCCTCTTCGGGCGAGCAGTACTTC | CASSPGPSSGEQYF
TRBD1 | TRBJ1-2 | NA | TRBV29-1 | TGCAGCGCATGGGACAGGGGAAGTGTTTGGGGCTACACCTTC | CSAWDRGSVWGYTF
NA | TRBJ1-2 | many | TRBV4-3 | TGCGCCAGCAGCCAAGGCCGGAACTATGGCTACACCTTC | CASSQGRNYGYTF
NA | TRBJ1-2 | few | TRBV27 | TGTGCCAGCAGTTTATCAGGGGGTGGAGGCTATGGCTACACCTTC | CASSLSGGGGYGYTF
NA | TRBJ2-2 | NA | TRBV29-1 | TGCAGCGTTCTGGGATTAGGAGGGGAGCTGTTTTTT | CSVLGLGGELFF
TRBD2 | TRBJ2-5 | many | TRBV30 | TGTGCCTGGAGCCACCCGGGACTAGCTCCCCAAGAGACCCAGTACTTC | CAWSHPGLAPQETQYF